This T cell receptor (beta chain) was identified during a study of blood T cell repertoires in COVID-19. Overall study context: Specimens from acute and convalescent COVID-19 originated in the United States, Italy and Spain. PBMCs, B-cell-depleted T cells, or T cells were the source of the cDNA or gDNA that made up the material.

The data were produced by immunoSEQ multiplex PCR, yet TCRdb's version contains in-frame clones alone and is incomplete. In the table there are 250,000 to 350,000 clones, approximately 90% of which are singletons. The V and J ends lost 4 bases and 1 base respectively, with 14 bases between them. This CDR3 has 16 residues. The germline gives CDR1 MGHRA, CDR2 YSYEKL. The sample consisted of peripheral blood. The clonotype was recovered from a young man with acute or convalescent COVID-19. V usage is TRBV4-1 and J usage is TRBJ1-5, with D hard to call. The CDR3 DNA is TGCGCCAGCAGCCCGAGAACGGACTTGAGCAATCAGCCCCAGCATTTT. Its translation is CASSPRTDLSNQPQHF.